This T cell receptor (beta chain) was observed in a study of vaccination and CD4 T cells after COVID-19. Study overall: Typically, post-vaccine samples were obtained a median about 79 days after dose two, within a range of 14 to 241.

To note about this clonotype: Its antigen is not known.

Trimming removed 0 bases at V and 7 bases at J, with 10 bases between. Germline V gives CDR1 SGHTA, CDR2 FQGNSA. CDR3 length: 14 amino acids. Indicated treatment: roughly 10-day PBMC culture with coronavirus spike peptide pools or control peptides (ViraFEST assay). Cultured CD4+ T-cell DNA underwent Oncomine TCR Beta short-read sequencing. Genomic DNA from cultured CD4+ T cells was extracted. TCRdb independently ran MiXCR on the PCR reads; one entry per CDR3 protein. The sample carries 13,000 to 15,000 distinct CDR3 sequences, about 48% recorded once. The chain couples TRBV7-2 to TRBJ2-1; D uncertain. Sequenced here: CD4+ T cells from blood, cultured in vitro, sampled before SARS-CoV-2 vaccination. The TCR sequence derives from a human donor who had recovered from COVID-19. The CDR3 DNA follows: TGTGCCAGCAGCTTAGCCTCCCACTGGAATGAGCAGTTCTTC. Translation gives CASSLASHWNEQFF.